These 19 T cell receptor beta chains originate from one sample sequenced in a study of shared clonotypes between healthy human individuals. The protocol was immunoSEQ multiplex PCR, while the TCRdb copy is restricted to in-frame clones and leaves out a portion. This sample yields millions of clones, of which 95% are seen a single time; under 0.15% belongs to the top ten. Specimen: naive CD4+ T cells sorted from blood. The subset denotes: CD45RA+ positively selected. The receptors derive from a man aged 18 to 29 in good health.

The rearrangement links TRBV5-1 to TRBJ2-1; 7 bases agree with TRBD1. CDR1 is SGHRS, CDR2 YFSETQ, per germline. The CDR3 totals 14 residues. V lost 4 bases and J lost 2; bases outside the gene matches: 3. CDR3 region: CASSVGQTYNEQFF. In nucleotides, the CDR3 is TGCGCCAGCAGCGTGGGACAGACCTACAATGAGCAGTTCTTC.

The rearrangement links TRBV27 to TRBJ2-2; TRBD1 matches 9 bases. There are 16 residues in the CDR3. Germline V gene data show CDR1 as MNHEY and CDR2 as SMNVEV (reference sequence). After removal of 6 bases from V and 5 bases from J, the junction contained 10 bases not matched to a gene. The CDR3 nucleotides are TGTGCCAGCAGCGCTCCGGGACAGGGAAAAACCGGGGAGCTGTTTTTT. It codes for CASSAPGQGKTGELFF.

The chain employs TRBV7-2 and TRBJ1-1, with D hard to call. Germline CDR1 SGHTA, CDR2 FQGNSA. V was shortened by 3 bases and J by 3 bases, with 5 bases between the two germline ends. The CDR3 consists of 12 residues. The CDR3 sequence: CASSFFYTEAFF. The CDR3 DNA follows: TGTGCCAGCAGCTTTTTTTACACTGAAGCTTTCTTT.

The genes are TRBV19 and TRBJ2-5, with a tentative D call TRBD2 (5 bases). Trimming stripped 6 bases from V and 5 bases from J, with 16 bases between. Germline V gives CDR1 LNHDA, CDR2 SQIVND (reference sequence). The CDR3 consists of 14 residues. The CDR3 is CASSPGPTGETQYF. CDR3 bases: TGTGCCAGTAGCCCGGGCCCCACGGGGGAGACCCAGTACTTC.

The chain employs TRBV5-6 and TRBJ2-7, with TRBD2 matching over 11 bases. This CDR3 is built from 15 residues. CDR1 SGHDT and CDR2 YYEEEE come from the germline V gene. The junction had 9 bases not matched to a gene; V was cut back by 7 bases and J by 3 bases. The CDR3 nucleotides read TGTGCCAGCTTGGCCCTACTAGCGGGGGACTACGAGCAGTACTTC. This encodes CASLALLAGDYEQYF.

On this clone itself: The CDR3 does not end in the conserved phenylalanine or tryptophan, so this is likely a read error. CDR3 region: CASSWTAQQYL. The CDR3 DNA reads TGTGCCAGCAGTTGGACAGCCCAGCAGTATCTT. The rearrangement joins TRBV6-4 to TRBJ2-3; maybe TRBD1 (6 bases). Germline-derived CDR1 and CDR2 are MRHNA and SNTAGT. The ends were cut back, 5 bases at V and 11 bases at J, with 11 bases in the middle. The CDR3 runs 11 residues.

CDR3 protein: CASSEALSGSYQPQHF. DNA of the CDR3: TGTGCCAGCAGTGAAGCGCTTTCGGGTTCCTACCAGCCCCAGCATTTT. The V and J genes are TRBV6-1 and TRBJ1-5, with no clear D. The ends were cut back, 0 bases at V and 7 bases at J, with 16 bases in the middle. The CDR3 runs to 16 residues. Germline CDR1 reads MNHNS; CDR2 reads SASEGT.

The chain couples TRBV19 to TRBJ1-2; D is ambiguous. The germline V gene has CDR1 LNHDA and CDR2 SQIVND (reference sequence). This CDR3 has 14 residues. V lost 3 bases, J lost 8 bases, and 16 bases lay in between. The CDR3 DNA reads as TGTGCCAGTAGTATCTTGTCCGGAAAAGAGGGCTACACCTTC. Translated, it gives CASSILSGKEGYTF.

This chain links TRBV11-1 with TRBJ2-1; no clear D gene. This CDR3 region has 13 residues. Trimming left V 5 bases short and J 7 bases short, with 12 bases between. Germline lookup yields CDR1 SGHAT and CDR2 FQDESV (reference sequence). The DNA of the CDR3 is TGTGCCAGCAGCCCTGATAGGGCGAATGAGCAGTTCTTC. It encodes CASSPDRANEQFF. The entire variable domain, with the rest obtained from reference TRBV11-1 and TRBJ2-1, is as follows: EAEVAQSPRYKITEKSQAVAFWCDPISGHATLYWYRQILGQGPELLVQFQDESVVDDSQLPKDRFSAERLKGVDSTLKIQPAELGDSAMYLCASSPDRANEQFFGPGTRLTVL.

The V call is TRBV7-3, the J call TRBJ2-3, with 9 bases identical to TRBD1. Germline CDR1 SGHTA, CDR2 FQGTGA. The junction had 7 bases not matched to a gene; V was cut back by 5 bases and J by 4 bases. The CDR3 contains 15 residues. The CDR3 coding sequence is TGTGCCAGCAGCCCGACAGGGGGTTGGTCAGATACGCAGTATTTT. Its protein is CASSPTGGWSDTQYF.

CDR3 amino acids: CASSWLGSGGVNTEAFF. The CDR3 coding sequence is TGTGCCAGCAGCTGGCTGGGGTCAGGGGGTGTGAACACTGAAGCTTTCTTT. The chain combines TRBV5-4 with TRBJ1-1; 7 bases map to TRBD1. The V and J ends lost 3 bases and 0 bases, in that order; junction bases with no gene match: 11. The CDR3 has 17 amino acids. CDR1 and CDR2 (germline): SGHNT, YYREEE (reference sequence).

In its sample, this clone was seen once. This chain connects TRBV10-1 to TRBJ2-7; D might be TRBD1 (6 bases). This CDR3 is built from 14 residues. The germline gives CDR1 WNHNN, CDR2 SYGVQD (reference sequence). Trimming stripped 4 bases from V and 4 bases from J, with 14 bases between. CDR3 in amino acids: CASSAGENGYEQYF. The CDR3 DNA reads as TGCGCCAGCAGTGCAGGGGAAAATGGGTACGAGCAGTACTTC.

Details on this clone: Relative to the germline gene, one junction end is altered; a read error may explain this. The chain has TRBV7-2 and TRBJ1-1; possible D gene TRBD1, 6 bases. This CDR3 contains 16 residues. Germline assignment: CDR1 SGHTA and CDR2 FQGNSA. The CDR3 DNA is TGTGCCAGCAGCCTAGCCCCGACAGGAATGAACACTGAAGCTTTCTTT. It codes for CASSLAPTGMNTEAFF.

The chain uses TRBV2 and TRBJ1-6; TRBD1 aligns across 9 bases. V was clipped by 7 bases and J by 5 bases; unmatched bases: 3. Germline V lookup: CDR1 SNHLY, CDR2 FYNNEI. This CDR3 spans 14 amino acids. The CDR3 nucleotides read TGTGCCAGCATACAGGGGGCGAATAATTCACCCCTCCACTTT. This encodes CASIQGANNSPLHF.

The gene calls are TRBV30 and TRBJ1-2; D ambiguous. The CDR3 contains 12 residues. V dropped 1 base and J dropped 9 bases, with 12 bases sitting between them. Germline values: CDR1 GTSNPN, CDR2 SVGIG (reference sequence). The CDR3 region is CAWSATGGRYTF. CDR3 sequence (DNA): TGTGCCTGGAGTGCCACGGGCGGGCGCTACACCTTC.

This chain joins TRBV6-5 and TRBJ2-7; 7 bases agree with TRBD2. The CDR3 runs 14 residues. With V trimmed by 5 bases and J by 4 bases, 8 bases remained unmatched. Per germline, CDR1 MNHEY and CDR2 SVGAGI. The CDR3 DNA is TGTGCCAGCAGTCGGAGTAGCGGGCCATACGAGCAGTACTTC. Protein product: CASSRSSGPYEQYF.

As for this clone: Other DNA sequences in this specimen translate into the identical CDR3. The chain employs TRBV6-6 and TRBJ1-3, with D possibly matching TRBD1 (6 bases). CDR3 length: 15 residues. The germline gives CDR1 MNHNY, CDR2 SVGAGI (reference sequence). V was trimmed by 3 bases and J by 2 bases, leaving 11 bases between them. The CDR3 sequence is CASSYTGATGNTIYF. The CDR3 region has the DNA TGTGCCAGCAGTTATACGGGGGCCACTGGAAACACCATATATTTT.

The rearrangement links TRBV20-1 to TRBJ2-7; D ambiguous. With 0 bases removed from V and 9 bases from J, the gap between germline ends came to 9 bases. This CDR3 spans 11 amino acids. Germline V gene data show CDR1 as DFQATT and CDR2 as SNEGSKA (reference sequence). The CDR3: CSARDGLGQYF. The CDR3 coding sequence is TGCAGTGCTAGAGATGGTCTTGGGCAGTACTTC.

V and J are TRBV28 and TRBJ2-7, with 8 bases fitting TRBD2. The length of the CDR3 is 14 residues. The junction had 7 bases not matched to a gene; V was cut back by 7 bases and J by 2 bases. Germline loops: CDR1 MDHEN, CDR2 SYDVKM. CDR3 protein: CASTPAGAPYEQYF. In DNA form, the CDR3 reads TGTGCCAGCACCCCAGCGGGGGCCCCCTACGAGCAGTACTTC.